This entry describes one TCR beta chain. Its antigen is not known. This CDR3 comprises 16 residues. The germline CDR1 and CDR2 sequences are MNHEY and SMNVEV (reference sequence). Trimming cost V 0 bases and J 7 bases; bases outside gene matches: 5. The data were obtained in a study of T cell responses to AZD1222 COVID-19 vaccine. The study's findings and limits: Repertoires in all cases were sampled only once the peak T cell response had passed. Females made up more of the donors, who were largely white British, and clonal diversity may have come out too low. Reports indicate that nearly half of spike-specific TCRs are directed at unmutated variant regions.

Assay: immunoSEQ multiplex PCR; the TCRdb copy retains only in-frame clones and omits some. Among more than 75,000 clones listed, under 90% were seen once. This receptor was taken from an adult who received the AZD1222 COVID-19 vaccine. The sequenced sample was peripheral blood, obtained 28 days after the second AZD1222 dose. The V and J genes are TRBV27 and TRBJ2-1; 11 nucleotides align to TRBD2. The CDR3 DNA follows: TGTGCCAGCAGTTTATCGTCGGGACTAGCGGTGAATGAGCAGTTCTTC. It encodes CASSLSSGLAVNEQFF.